A selection of T cell receptor beta chains follows, all from one sample in a study of T-cell memory formation after mild COVID-19. In TCRdb, the 5' RACE reads were re-called with MiXCR into one record per CDR3 protein. Of about 350,000 distinct CDR3 sequences listed, around an eighth are singletons. Input material: PBMCs or a T cell subset sorted from them (not recorded which). These receptors were collected from a man between 18 and 35 years old who had mild COVID-19 (a few samples of this study predate the infection). Cell type and time point are not known. The conserved cysteine and the conserved F or W are not part of the CDR3 here.

length	J	V	CDR3
11	TRBJ1-2	TRBV28	AVRGRKNYGYT
10	TRBJ1-1	TRBV11-3	ASSLGGDEAF
12	TRBJ1-6	TRBV10-3	AISDGGFNSPLH
12	TRBJ1-4	TRBV5-1	ASSYQGWGEKLF
13	TRBJ2-1	TRBV3-1	ASSQRRGCRNEQF
13	TRBJ1-1	TRBV14	ASSDYRGANTEAF
13	TRBJ1-2	TRBV20-1	SARGHLGRQSGYT
13	TRBJ2-1	TRBV6-6	ASSYGQGDDNEQF
11	TRBJ1-1	TRBV4-1	ASRLAGATEAF
10	TRBJ2-2	TRBV29-1	SVVGNTGELF
14	TRBJ2-1	TRBV4-3	ASSQLGPNSYNEQF
7	TRBJ2-1	TRBV27	ATGNEQF
10	TRBJ1-5	TRBV12-3/TRBV12-4	ASSSRGQPQH
12	TRBJ2-3	TRBV6-1	ASSGWAAPGTQY
12	TRBJ2-5	TRBV6-2/TRBV6-3	ASSRDRKQETQY
13	TRBJ2-7	TRBV4-3	ASSQPGQSTYEQY
12	TRBJ1-2	TRBV7-9	ASSPTTALRDYT
13	TRBJ2-1	TRBV20-1	SARGLEVAYNEQF
12	TRBJ2-7	TRBV28	ASSPYTFSYEQY
12	TRBJ1-1	TRBV20-1	SARVGVVWTEAF
13	TRBJ2-3	TRBV7-9	ASSGTGSSTDTQY
12	TRBJ2-1	TRBV4-3	ASSQVTSPYEQF
14	TRBJ2-7	TRBV15	ATSRETGTTGREQY
14	TRBJ2-3	TRBV3-1	ASSQTSGGAGDTQY
12	TRBJ1-1	TRBV7-9	ASSLAGQLTEAF
11	TRBJ1-4	TRBV9	ASNRGGNEKLF
11	TRBJ1-2	TRBV24-1	ATSDPGYYGYT
13	TRBJ2-5	TRBV6-4	ASSDPRQKQETQY
11	TRBJ1-6	TRBV7-2	ASSSLINSPLH
15	TRBJ1-2	TRBV6-2/TRBV6-3	ASTSAGGNPDDYGYT
13	TRBJ1-1	TRBV6-1	ASSDLGTGATEAF
17	TRBJ2-3	TRBV7-9	ASSSTTLGLAGAGDTQY
16	TRBJ2-3	TRBV4-1	ASSQALGLAGDKDTQY
14	TRBJ2-7	TRBV4-1	ASSQALLATLYEQY
11	TRBJ1-1	TRBV7-2	ASSIDRNTEAF
12	TRBJ2-7	TRBV30	AWSFGTGGYEQY
12	TRBJ2-5	TRBV5-1	ASSVTGGQETQY
12	TRBJ1-3	TRBV5-6	ASSKDNSGNTIY
13	TRBJ1-1	TRBV5-1	ASSLYAGMNTEAF
11	TRBJ2-1	TRBV5-1	ASSSPPSNEQF
16	TRBJ2-2	TRBV12-3/TRBV12-4	ASSPGLAGSGLVGELF
11	TRBJ2-7	TRBV6-2/TRBV6-3	ASIDRAVGEQY
11	TRBJ1-5	TRBV20-1	SARGRMNQPQH
12	TRBJ1-2	TRBV15	ATSRELGQAGYT
14	TRBJ2-5	TRBV5-4	ASSLAGLAAQETQY
12	TRBJ1-6	TRBV12-3/TRBV12-4	ASRWGRNNSPLH
11	TRBJ2-3	TRBV5-1	ASSGGAQDTQY
13	TRBJ2-7	TRBV18	ASSPPGQGAYEQY
14	TRBJ1-5	TRBV7-2	ASSLAMTGMGRPQH
12	TRBJ1-1	TRBV9	ASSVVGDETEAF
11	TRBJ1-5	TRBV3-1	ASSQENNQPQH
13	TRBJ1-1	TRBV5-1	ASSLGDGWGTEAF
12	TRBJ1-3	TRBV5-1	ASSLGGAENTIY